These 6 T cell receptor beta chains share one sample of origin, sequenced in a study of blood T cells in healthy people across ages. With a J-beta primer mix and a sample-barcoded 5' primer, a second PCR ran about 6 to 11 cycles. TCRdb used MiXCR to reprocess the 5' RACE reads, holding one entry per CDR3 protein. The repertoire holds more than 1,000,000 distinct CDR3 sequences, with about 25% as singletons. This sample also appeared in a second study, on T cells of mothers and their children.

Input material: blood. The origin of the receptors is a girl aged 2-10 years in good health.

This clonotype was found a few times. This sequence joins TRBV15 and TRBJ1-5, with 10 nucleotides matching TRBD1. With 0 bases clipped from V and 5 bases from J, the junction kept 1 base outside the gene matches. The CDR3 is 15 residues long. Germline loops: CDR1 LNHNV, CDR2 YYDKDF (reference sequence). The CDR3 DNA reads TGTGCCACCAGCAGAGAGGGACAGGGGTATCAGCCCCAGCATTTT. Translating gives CATSREGQGYQPQHF. The variable domain in full, completed from reference TRBV15 and TRBJ1-5, reads DAMVIQNPRYQVTQFGKPVTLSCSQTLNHNVMYWYQQKSSQAPKLLFHYYDKDFNNEADTPDNFQSRRPNTSFCFLDIRSPGLGDTAMYLCATSREGQGYQPQHFGDGTRLSIL.

This clonotype has a handful of counts. This rearrangement joins TRBV7-8 to TRBJ1-4; a possible D gene is TRBD1 (5 bases). V was shortened by 1 base and J by 2 bases, with 11 bases between the two germline ends. The V gene's germline CDR1 is SGHVS and CDR2 FQNEAQ. This CDR3 is 16 amino acids long. This CDR3 is CASSLGQGWTNEKLFF. In nucleotides, the CDR3 is TGTGCCAGCAGCTTAGGGCAGGGTTGGACTAATGAAAAACTGTTTTTT.

V and J are TRBV7-2 and TRBJ2-7; D is perhaps TRBD1 or TRBD2 (5 bases each). V lost 8 bases and J 0 bases, leaving 11 bases between the germline ends. CDR3 size: 13 residues. CDR1 SGHTA and CDR2 FQGNSA come from the germline V gene. The CDR3, as DNA: TGTGCCAGCGATGACGGGACCTCCTACGAGCAGTACTTC. Encoded protein: CASDDGTSYEQYF.

The table lists this clonotype with a few counts. The V gene is TRBV2, the J gene TRBJ2-4; 7 nucleotides agree with TRBD1. The CDR3 contains 15 residues. Germline CDR1 and CDR2: SNHLY and FYNNEI. J was trimmed by 4 bases and V by 7 bases; bases with no gene match: 10. The DNA for the CDR3 is TGTGCCAGCATCGGGTTGCAGGGACAGAAAAACATTCAGTACTTC. Protein product: CASIGLQGQKNIQYF.

This chain connects TRBV7-2 to TRBJ1-1; maybe TRBD1 (5 bases). The CDR3 is 15 residues long. The germline V and J ends were trimmed by 7 bases and 7 bases, with 22 bases remaining between them. CDR1 SGHTA and CDR2 FQGNSA come from the germline V gene. The CDR3 nucleotides read TGTGCCAGCACCCGAAGACCGCGACAGACCGTTGAAGCTTTCTTT. Its translation: CASTRRPRQTVEAFF.

The rearrangement uses TRBV7-2 and TRBJ2-2; D unresolved. Per germline, CDR1 SGHTA and CDR2 FQGNSA. The CDR3 spans 17 residues. V lost 6 bases to trimming and J lost 0 bases, with 17 bases between them. Here the CDR3 reads CASSYQDGFSNTGELFF. Written as DNA, the CDR3 is TGTGCCAGCAGTTACCAGGACGGATTTTCGAACACCGGGGAGCTGTTTTTT.